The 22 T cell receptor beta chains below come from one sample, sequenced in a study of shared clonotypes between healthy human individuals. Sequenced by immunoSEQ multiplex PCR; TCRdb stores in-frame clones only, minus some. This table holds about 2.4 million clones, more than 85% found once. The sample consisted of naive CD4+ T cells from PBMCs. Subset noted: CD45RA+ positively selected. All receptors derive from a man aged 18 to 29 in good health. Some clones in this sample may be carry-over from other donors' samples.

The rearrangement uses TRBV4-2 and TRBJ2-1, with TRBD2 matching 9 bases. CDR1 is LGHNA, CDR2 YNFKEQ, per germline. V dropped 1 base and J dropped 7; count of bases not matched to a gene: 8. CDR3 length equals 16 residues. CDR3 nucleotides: TGTGCCAGCAGCCAAGTATTGGCGGGAGGGCTGAATGAGCAGTTCTTC. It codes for CASSQVLAGGLNEQFF.

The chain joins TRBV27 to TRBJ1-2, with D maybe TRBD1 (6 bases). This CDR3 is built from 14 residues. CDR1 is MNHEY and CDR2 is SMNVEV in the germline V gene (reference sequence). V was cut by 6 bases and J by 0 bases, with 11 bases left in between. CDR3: CASRGATANYGYTF. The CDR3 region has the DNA TGTGCCAGCAGGGGGGCGACAGCTAACTATGGCTACACCTTC.

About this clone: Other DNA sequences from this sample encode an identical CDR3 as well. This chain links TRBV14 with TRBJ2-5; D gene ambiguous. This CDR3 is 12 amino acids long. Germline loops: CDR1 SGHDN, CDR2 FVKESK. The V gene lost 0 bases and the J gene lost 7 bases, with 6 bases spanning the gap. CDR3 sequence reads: CASSQDRRTQYF. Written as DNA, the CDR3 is TGTGCCAGCAGCCAAGATAGAAGGACCCAGTACTTC.

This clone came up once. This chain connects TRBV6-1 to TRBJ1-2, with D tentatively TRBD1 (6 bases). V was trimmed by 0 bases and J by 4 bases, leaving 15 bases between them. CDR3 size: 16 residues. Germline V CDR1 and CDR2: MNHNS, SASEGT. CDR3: CASSEAGWTAAYGYTF. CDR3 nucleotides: TGTGCCAGCAGTGAAGCGGGCTGGACAGCTGCCTATGGCTACACCTTC.

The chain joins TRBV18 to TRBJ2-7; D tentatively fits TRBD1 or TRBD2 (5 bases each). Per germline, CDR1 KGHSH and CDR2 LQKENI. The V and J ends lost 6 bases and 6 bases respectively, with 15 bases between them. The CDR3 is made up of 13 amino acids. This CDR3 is CASSPRGGLEQYF. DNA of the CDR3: TGTGCCAGCTCCCCTCGGGGCGGGCTCGAGCAGTACTTC.

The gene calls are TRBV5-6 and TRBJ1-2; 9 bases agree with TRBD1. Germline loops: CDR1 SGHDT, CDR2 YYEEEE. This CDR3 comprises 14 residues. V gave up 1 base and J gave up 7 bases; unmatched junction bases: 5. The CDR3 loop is CASSLRTGATGYTF. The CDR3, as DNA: TGTGCCAGCAGCTTGAGGACAGGGGCTACTGGCTACACCTTC.

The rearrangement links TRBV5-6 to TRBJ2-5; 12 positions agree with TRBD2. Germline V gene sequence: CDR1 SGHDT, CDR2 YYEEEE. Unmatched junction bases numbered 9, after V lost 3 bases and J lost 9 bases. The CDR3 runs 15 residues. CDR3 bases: TGTGCCAGCAGCTCCCGGACTAGCGGGATCATACCCCAGTACTTC. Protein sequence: CASSSRTSGIIPQYF.

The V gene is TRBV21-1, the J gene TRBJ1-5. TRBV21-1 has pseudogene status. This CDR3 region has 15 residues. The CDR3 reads CASRRDTTLNQPQHF. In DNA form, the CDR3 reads TGTGCCAGCAGGCGGGACACCACCCTCAATCAGCCCCAGCATTTT.

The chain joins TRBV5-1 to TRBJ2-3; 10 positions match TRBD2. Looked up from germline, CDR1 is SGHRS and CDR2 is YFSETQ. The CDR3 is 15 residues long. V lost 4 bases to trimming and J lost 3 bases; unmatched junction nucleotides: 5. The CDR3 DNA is TGCGCCAGCAGCGGATCTAGCGGGGGTACAGATACGCAGTATTTT. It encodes CASSGSSGGTDTQYF.

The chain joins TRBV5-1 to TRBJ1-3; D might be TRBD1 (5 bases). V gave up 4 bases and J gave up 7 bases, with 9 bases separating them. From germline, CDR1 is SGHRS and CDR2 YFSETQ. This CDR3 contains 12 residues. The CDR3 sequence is CASSLRGNTIYF. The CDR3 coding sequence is TGCGCCAGCAGCCTCCGGGGGAACACCATATATTTT.

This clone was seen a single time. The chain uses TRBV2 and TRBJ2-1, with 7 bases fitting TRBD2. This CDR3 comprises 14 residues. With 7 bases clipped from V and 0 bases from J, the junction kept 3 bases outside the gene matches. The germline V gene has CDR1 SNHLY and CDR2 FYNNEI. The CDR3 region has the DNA TGTGCCAGCAAACGGGAGGCCTCCTACAATGAGCAGTTCTTC. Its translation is CASKREASYNEQFF.

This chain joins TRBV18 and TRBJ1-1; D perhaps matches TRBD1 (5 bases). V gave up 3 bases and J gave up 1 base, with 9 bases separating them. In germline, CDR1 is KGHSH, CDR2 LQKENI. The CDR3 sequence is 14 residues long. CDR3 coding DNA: TGTGCCAGCTCACCTATGGGGCCGAACACTGAAGCTTTCTTT. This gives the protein CASSPMGPNTEAFF.

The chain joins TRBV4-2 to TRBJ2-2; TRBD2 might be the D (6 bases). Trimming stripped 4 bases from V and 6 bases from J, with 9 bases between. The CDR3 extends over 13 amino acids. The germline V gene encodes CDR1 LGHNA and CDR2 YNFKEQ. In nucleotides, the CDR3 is TGTGCCAGCAGCCGACTAGAGGCCGGGGAGCTGTTTTTT. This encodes CASSRLEAGELFF.

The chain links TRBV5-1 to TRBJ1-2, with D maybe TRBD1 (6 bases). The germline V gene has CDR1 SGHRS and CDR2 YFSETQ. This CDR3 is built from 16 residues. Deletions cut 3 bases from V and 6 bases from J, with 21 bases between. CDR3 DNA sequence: TGCGCCAGCAGCTCTGGGACATCCTCTGTTATGAATGGCTACACCTTC. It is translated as CASSSGTSSVMNGYTF.

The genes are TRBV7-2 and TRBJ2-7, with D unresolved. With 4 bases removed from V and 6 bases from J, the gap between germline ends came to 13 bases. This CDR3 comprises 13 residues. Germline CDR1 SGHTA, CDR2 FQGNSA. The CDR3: CASSSPLLGEQYF. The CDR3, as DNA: TGTGCCAGCAGCTCTCCCCTGTTAGGCGAGCAGTACTTC.

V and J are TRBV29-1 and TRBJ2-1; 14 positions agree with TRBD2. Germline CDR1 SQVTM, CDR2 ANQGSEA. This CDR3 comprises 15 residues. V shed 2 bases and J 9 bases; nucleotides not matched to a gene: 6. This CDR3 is CSVEPGTSGSGEQFF. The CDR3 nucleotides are TGCAGCGTTGAACCGGGGACTAGCGGGAGTGGTGAGCAGTTCTTC.

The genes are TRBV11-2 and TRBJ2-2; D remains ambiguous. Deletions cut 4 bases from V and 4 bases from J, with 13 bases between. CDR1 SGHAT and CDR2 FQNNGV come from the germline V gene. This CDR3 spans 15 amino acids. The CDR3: CASSSYGQFTGELFF. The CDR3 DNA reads TGTGCCAGCAGCTCATACGGGCAGTTCACCGGGGAGCTGTTTTTT.

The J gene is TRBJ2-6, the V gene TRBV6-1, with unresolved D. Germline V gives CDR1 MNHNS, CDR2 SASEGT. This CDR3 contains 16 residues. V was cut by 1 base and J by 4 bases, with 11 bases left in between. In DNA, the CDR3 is TGTGCCAGCAGTGAAGTTCTGTCCCCCGGGGCCAACGTCCTGACTTTC. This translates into CASSEVLSPGANVLTF.

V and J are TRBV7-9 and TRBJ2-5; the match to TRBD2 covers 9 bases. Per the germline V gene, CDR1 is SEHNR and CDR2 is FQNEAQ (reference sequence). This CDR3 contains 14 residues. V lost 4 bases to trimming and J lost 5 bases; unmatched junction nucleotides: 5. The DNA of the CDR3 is TGTGCCAGCAGCTCAGAGGGACTAGCCGAGACCCAGTACTTC. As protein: CASSSEGLAETQYF.

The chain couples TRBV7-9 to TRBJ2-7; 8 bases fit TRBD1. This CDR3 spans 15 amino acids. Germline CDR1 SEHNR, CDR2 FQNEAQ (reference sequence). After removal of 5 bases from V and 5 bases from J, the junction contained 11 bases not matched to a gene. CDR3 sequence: CASSRGQGKIHEQYF. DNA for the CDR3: TGTGCCAGCAGCCGAGGACAGGGAAAGATCCACGAGCAGTACTTC.

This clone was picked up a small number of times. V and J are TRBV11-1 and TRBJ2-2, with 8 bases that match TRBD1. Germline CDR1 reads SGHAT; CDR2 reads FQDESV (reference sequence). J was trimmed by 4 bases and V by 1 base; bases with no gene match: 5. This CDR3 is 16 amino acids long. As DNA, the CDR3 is TGTGCCAGCAGCTTAGACGGACAGGGAAGCACCGGGGAGCTGTTTTTT. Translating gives CASSLDGQGSTGELFF.

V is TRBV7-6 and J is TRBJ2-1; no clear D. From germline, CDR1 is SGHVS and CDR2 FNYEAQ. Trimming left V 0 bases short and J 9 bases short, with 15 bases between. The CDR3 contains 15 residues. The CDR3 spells CASSLAVSANSEQFF. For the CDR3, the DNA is TGTGCCAGCAGCTTAGCAGTGTCGGCTAATAGTGAGCAGTTCTTC.